Below are 3 T cell receptor beta chains sequenced from a single sample in a study of blood T cells in healthy people across ages. A second PCR, run for roughly 7 to 12 cycles, used a sample-barcoded 5' primer plus a J-beta primer mix. TCRdb processed the 5' RACE reads anew with MiXCR; each CDR3 protein has one entry. Here the sample spans around 870,000 distinct CDR3 sequences, 29% being singletons. Sequencing input: blood. These receptors originate from a woman of 80 years or more in good health.

This clonotype appeared once. The chain is built from TRBV27 and TRBJ1-2; D perhaps matches TRBD1 (6 bases). V was shortened by 6 bases and J by 2 bases, with 16 bases between the two germline ends. Germline lookup yields CDR1 MNHEY and CDR2 SMNVEV (reference sequence). The CDR3 has 15 residues. CDR3 nucleotide sequence: TGTGCCAGCAGCCAAGACAGGACACCCAACTATGGCTACACCTTC. Residues: CASSQDRTPNYGYTF.

This clonotype was detected a few times. A much larger clone lies one base from this, so it may be a read error. This chain links TRBV2 with TRBJ2-1, with D unresolved. V lost 6 bases and J 5 bases, leaving 20 bases between the germline ends. Germline-derived CDR1 and CDR2 are SNHLY and FYNNEI. The CDR3 spans 16 residues. In DNA form, the CDR3 reads TGTGCCAGCAGCAGATCTACAAGTGTCGGAGACAATGAGCAGTTCTTC. It translates to CASSRSTSVGDNEQFF. Based on the CDR3 plus reference TRBV2 and TRBJ2-1, the full variable domain is EPEVTQTPSHQVTQMGQEVILRCVPISNHLYFYWYRQILGQKVEFLVSFYNNEISEKSEIFDDQFSVERPDGSNFTLKIRSTKLEDSAMYFCASSRSTSVGDNEQFFGPGTRLTVL.

This clonotype was counted ten times or more. One end of the junction is discordant with germline, which a read error may explain. The chain couples TRBV12-3 or TRBV12-4 to TRBJ2-3; possible D gene TRBD2, 5 bases. CDR3 size: 13 residues. The chain's CDR3 is CASSLARGDTQYF. CDR3 coding DNA: TGTGCCAGCAGCTTAGCGAGAGGAGATACGCAGTATTTT.